A selection of T cell receptor beta chains follows, all from one sample in a study of OX40 agonist ivuxolimab in advanced cancers. The protocol was immunoSEQ multiplex PCR, while the TCRdb copy is restricted to in-frame clones and leaves out a portion. The data contain under 95,000 clones, more than 70% of them seen just once; the ten biggest clones take up less than 8%. The sequenced sample was CD4+ or CD8+ T cells sorted from blood, obtained in a trial of the OX40 agonist ivuxolimab. These receptors were taken from an adult with an advanced solid tumor such as melanoma, head and neck, liver or kidney cancer. CDR3s include the opening cysteine and the closing phenylalanine or tryptophan. Fields, in order: V gene, J gene, D gene, clone size, CDR3 DNA, CDR3 protein. A D gene is named only where the DNA matches it firmly. Size values are once, few and many counts, or a class for expanded clones, and some rows have none.

v_gene: TRBV6-5; j_gene: TRBJ2-7; d_gene: TRBD2; abundance: -; CDR3nt: TGTGCCAGCAGTTACGGGACTAGGGGTTCCTACGAGCAGTACTTC; CDR3aa: CASSYGTRGSYEQYF
v_gene: TRBV7-2; j_gene: TRBJ1-2; d_gene: TRBD1; abundance: -; CDR3nt: TGTGCCAGCAGCTTAGTTCCAGGGGGCGGCTATGGCTACACCTTC; CDR3aa: CASSLVPGGGYGYTF
v_gene: TRBV14; j_gene: TRBJ2-1; d_gene: TRBD2; abundance: -; CDR3nt: TGTGCCAGCAGCCAGCCCACCGGGACTAGCGGCCACAATGAGCAGTTCTTC; CDR3aa: CASSQPTGTSGHNEQFF
v_gene: TRBV19; j_gene: TRBJ1-1; d_gene: TRBD1; abundance: -; CDR3nt: TGTGCCAGCACCTCGACAGGGGCATGGGGCACTGAAGCTTTCTTT; CDR3aa: CASTSTGAWGTEAFF
v_gene: TRBV18; j_gene: TRBJ2-2; d_gene: -; abundance: -; CDR3nt: TGTGCCAGCTCGTGGAGGGAAGCCGGGGAGCTGTTTTTT; CDR3aa: CASSWREAGELFF
v_gene: TRBV5-5; j_gene: TRBJ1-1; d_gene: -; abundance: -; CDR3nt: TGTGCCAGCAGCTTGGGGCGCGATACTGAAGCTTTCTTT; CDR3aa: CASSLGRDTEAFF
v_gene: TRBV6-5; j_gene: TRBJ2-7; d_gene: -; abundance: -; CDR3nt: TGTGCCAGCAGGTCGCAGGGATACGAGCAGTACTTC; CDR3aa: CASRSQGYEQYF
v_gene: TRBV27; j_gene: TRBJ1-1; d_gene: TRBD1; abundance: -; CDR3nt: TGTGCCAGCAGTTCAGGACAGGGCCCAGAAGCTTTCTTT; CDR3aa: CASSSGQGPEAFF
v_gene: TRBV7-8; j_gene: TRBJ1-1; d_gene: -; abundance: -; CDR3nt: TGTGCCAGCAGCTTAAGATTGCAGGGGCAACGTAGTGAAGCTTTCTTT; CDR3aa: CASSLRLQGQRSEAFF
v_gene: TRBV19; j_gene: TRBJ1-4; d_gene: -; abundance: -; CDR3nt: TGTGCCAGTAGTATGGGACTACGAGCTTTTAATGAAAAACTGTTTTTT; CDR3aa: CASSMGLRAFNEKLFF
v_gene: TRBV27; j_gene: TRBJ1-2; d_gene: TRBD1; abundance: -; CDR3nt: TGTGCCAGCAGTTCCTGGACAGGGGGCTACTATGGCTACACCTTC; CDR3aa: CASSSWTGGYYGYTF
v_gene: TRBV11-3; j_gene: TRBJ1-2; d_gene: -; abundance: -; CDR3nt: TGTGCCAGCAGCTCGGACAATGGCTATGGCTACACCTTC; CDR3aa: CASSSDNGYGYTF
v_gene: TRBV19; j_gene: TRBJ1-3; d_gene: -; abundance: -; CDR3nt: TGTGCCAGTAGTATCTACAGGTCGAGCTCTGGAAACACCATATATTTT; CDR3aa: CASSIYRSSSGNTIYF
v_gene: TRBV2; j_gene: TRBJ1-1; d_gene: -; abundance: -; CDR3nt: TGTGCCAGCAAGTGGTCTCAGTGGGTAAACACTGAAGCTTTCTTT; CDR3aa: CASKWSQWVNTEAFF
v_gene: TRBV18; j_gene: TRBJ2-3; d_gene: -; abundance: -; CDR3nt: TGTGCCAGCGGAAACACAGATACGCAGTATTTT; CDR3aa: CASGNTDTQYF
v_gene: TRBV5-8; j_gene: TRBJ1-1; d_gene: -; abundance: -; CDR3nt: TGTGCCAGCAGACGATCCGCTATGAACACTGAAGCTTTCTTT; CDR3aa: CASRRSAMNTEAFF
v_gene: TRBV13; j_gene: TRBJ2-3; d_gene: TRBD2; abundance: -; CDR3nt: TGTGCCAGCAGGTTTTATCGGACTAGCGGGGGGAGATTCACAGATACGCAGTATTTT; CDR3aa: CASRFYRTSGGRFTDTQYF
v_gene: TRBV28; j_gene: TRBJ1-1; d_gene: -; abundance: -; CDR3nt: TGTGCCAGCAATCGGGGGGGGCCGAACACTGAAGCTTTCTTT; CDR3aa: CASNRGGPNTEAFF
v_gene: TRBV6-5; j_gene: TRBJ1-2; d_gene: -; abundance: -; CDR3nt: TGTGCCAGCGCTCGGGGACCAACCTATGGCTACACCTTC; CDR3aa: CASARGPTYGYTF
v_gene: TRBV6-4; j_gene: TRBJ2-6; d_gene: -; abundance: once; CDR3nt: TGTGCCAGCAGTCGTAGGGCCACCATCTCTGGGGCCAACGTCCTGACTTTC; CDR3aa: CASSRRATISGANVLTF
v_gene: TRBV7-9; j_gene: TRBJ1-1; d_gene: TRBD1; abundance: -; CDR3nt: TGTGCCAGCAGCTTCCAGGACAGGGTAGGGGCTGAAGCTTTCTTT; CDR3aa: CASSFQDRVGAEAFF
v_gene: TRBV28; j_gene: TRBJ2-3; d_gene: TRBD1; abundance: -; CDR3nt: TGTGCCAGCAGGGAGAGGGGGCGGTGGACAGATACGCAGTATTTT; CDR3aa: CASRERGRWTDTQYF
v_gene: TRBV30; j_gene: TRBJ1-5; d_gene: TRBD1; abundance: -; CDR3nt: TGTGCCTGGAGTTCCGGGACAGGGTATAACAATCAGCCCCAGCATTTT; CDR3aa: CAWSSGTGYNNQPQHF
v_gene: TRBV7-7; j_gene: TRBJ1-1; d_gene: -; abundance: -; CDR3nt: TGTGCTAGCAGCCAAAGGGTCGACACTGAAGCTTTCTTT; CDR3aa: CASSQRVDTEAFF
v_gene: TRBV2; j_gene: TRBJ1-1; d_gene: TRBD1; abundance: -; CDR3nt: TGTGCCAGCAGTGAGAGGGCAGGGGGCACTGAAGCTTTCTTT; CDR3aa: CASSERAGGTEAFF
v_gene: TRBV19; j_gene: TRBJ1-2; d_gene: -; abundance: -; CDR3nt: TGTGCCAGTAGTATAGTGCTCGAACAGCGGACCTATGGCTACACCTTC; CDR3aa: CASSIVLEQRTYGYTF
v_gene: TRBV4-1; j_gene: TRBJ1-2; d_gene: -; abundance: -; CDR3nt: TGCGCCAGCAGCCAGCAGGGAGTCTATGGCTACACCTTC; CDR3aa: CASSQQGVYGYTF
v_gene: TRBV14; j_gene: TRBJ1-5; d_gene: -; abundance: -; CDR3nt: TGTGCCAGCAGCCAAGGAAATGTGGGTCAGCCCCAGCATTTT; CDR3aa: CASSQGNVGQPQHF
v_gene: TRBV18; j_gene: TRBJ1-1; d_gene: -; abundance: -; CDR3nt: TGTGCCAGCGCCCGGGACACCAACACTGAAGCTTTCTTT; CDR3aa: CASARDTNTEAFF